This TCR beta chain appears in the sequencing data of a study of T cell clonality in common variable immunodeficiency. Whole-study findings and limits: Compared with controls, CVID subjects had fewer shared TCRbeta clones.

V lost 5 bases and J lost 6, with 13 bases in between. The CDR3 has 12 residues. CDR1 is SQVTM and CDR2 is ANQGSEA in the germline V gene. This clone was detected only a few times. What it recognizes is unknown. The read terminates 3 residues before the CDR3 end, so the remaining end is supplied by the germline J gene. Only in-frame clones appear in the TCRdb table, and some are missing; sequencing was by immunoSEQ multiplex PCR. The sample was found to contain roughly 55,000 clones, and every one recurs. The chain carries TRBV29-1 and TRBJ1-2, with D perhaps matching TRBD1 (6 bases). The sequenced sample was peripheral blood mononuclear cells. This TCR derives from a person aged 18-70 years in good health. CDR3 protein: CSVLTGSDGYTF. The sequenced part of the CDR3 DNA is TGCAGCGTTCTTACAGGGTCGGATGGC.